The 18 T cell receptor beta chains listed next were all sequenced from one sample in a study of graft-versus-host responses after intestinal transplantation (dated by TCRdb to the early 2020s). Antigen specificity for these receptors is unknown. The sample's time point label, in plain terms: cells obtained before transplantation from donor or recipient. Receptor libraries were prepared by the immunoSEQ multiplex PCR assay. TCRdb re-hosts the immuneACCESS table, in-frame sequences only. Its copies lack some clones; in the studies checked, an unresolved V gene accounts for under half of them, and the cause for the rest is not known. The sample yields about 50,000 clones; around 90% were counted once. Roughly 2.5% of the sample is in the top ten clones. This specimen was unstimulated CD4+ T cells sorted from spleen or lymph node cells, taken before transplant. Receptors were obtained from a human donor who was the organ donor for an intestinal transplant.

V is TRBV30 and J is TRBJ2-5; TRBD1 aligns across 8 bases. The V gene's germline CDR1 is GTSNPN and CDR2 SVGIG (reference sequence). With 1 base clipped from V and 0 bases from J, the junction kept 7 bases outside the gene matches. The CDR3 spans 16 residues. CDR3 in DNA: TGTGCCTGGAGTGGGGGACAGGCTCGTTACCAAGAGACCCAGTACTTC. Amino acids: CAWSGGQARYQETQYF.

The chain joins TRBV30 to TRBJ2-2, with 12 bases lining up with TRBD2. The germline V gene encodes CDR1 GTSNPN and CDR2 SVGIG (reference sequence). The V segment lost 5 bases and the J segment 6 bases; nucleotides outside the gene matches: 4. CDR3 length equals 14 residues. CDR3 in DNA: TGTGCCTGGTCACTAGCGGGAGGATCCGGGGAGCTGTTTTTT. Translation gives CAWSLAGGSGELFF.

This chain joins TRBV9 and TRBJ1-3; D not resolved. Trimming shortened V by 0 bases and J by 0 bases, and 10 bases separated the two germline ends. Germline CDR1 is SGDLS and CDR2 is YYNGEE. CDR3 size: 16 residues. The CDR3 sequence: CASSVGVPSSGNTIYF. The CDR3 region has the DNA TGTGCCAGCAGCGTAGGGGTCCCTAGCTCTGGAAACACCATATATTTT.

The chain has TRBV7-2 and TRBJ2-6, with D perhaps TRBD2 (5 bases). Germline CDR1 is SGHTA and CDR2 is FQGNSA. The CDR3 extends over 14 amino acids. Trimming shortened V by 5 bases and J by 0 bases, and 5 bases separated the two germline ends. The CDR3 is CASSRDSGANVLTF. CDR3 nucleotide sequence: TGTGCCAGCAGCCGGGACTCTGGGGCCAACGTCCTGACTTTC.

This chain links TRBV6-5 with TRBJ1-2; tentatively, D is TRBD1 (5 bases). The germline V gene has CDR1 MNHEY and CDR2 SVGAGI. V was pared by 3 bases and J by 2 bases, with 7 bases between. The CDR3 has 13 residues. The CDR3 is CASSYEGNYGYTF. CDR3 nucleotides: TGTGCCAGCAGTTATGAGGGGAACTATGGCTACACCTTC.

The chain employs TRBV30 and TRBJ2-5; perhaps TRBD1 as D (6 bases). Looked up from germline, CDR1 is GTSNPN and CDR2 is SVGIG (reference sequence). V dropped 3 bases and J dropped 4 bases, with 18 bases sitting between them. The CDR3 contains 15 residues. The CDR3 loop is CAWRVGAAGGETQYF. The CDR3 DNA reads TGTGCCTGGAGAGTGGGGGCGGCTGGTGGAGAGACCCAGTACTTC. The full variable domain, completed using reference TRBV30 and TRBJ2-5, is SQTIHQWPATLVQPVGSPLSLECTVEGTSNPNLYWYRQAAGRGLQLLFYSVGIGQISSEVPQNLSASRPQDRQFILSSKKLLLSDSGFYLCAWRVGAAGGETQYFGPGTRLLVL.

The chain's CDR3 is CASSRWTPSNTGELFF. The CDR3 nucleotides read TGTGCCAGCAGTAGGTGGACACCCTCGAACACCGGGGAGCTGTTTTTT. V is TRBV25-1 and J is TRBJ2-2, with D maybe TRBD1 (5 bases). Per the germline V gene, CDR1 is MGHDK and CDR2 is SYGVNS. The CDR3 runs 16 residues. V was clipped by 5 bases and J by 0 bases, with 13 bases between them.

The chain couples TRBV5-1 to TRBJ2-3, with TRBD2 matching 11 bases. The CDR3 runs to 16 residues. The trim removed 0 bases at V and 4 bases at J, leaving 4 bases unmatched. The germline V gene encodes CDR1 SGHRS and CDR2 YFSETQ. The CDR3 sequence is CASSLETSGIADTQYF. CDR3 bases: TGCGCCAGCAGCTTGGAGACTAGCGGGATAGCAGATACGCAGTATTTT.

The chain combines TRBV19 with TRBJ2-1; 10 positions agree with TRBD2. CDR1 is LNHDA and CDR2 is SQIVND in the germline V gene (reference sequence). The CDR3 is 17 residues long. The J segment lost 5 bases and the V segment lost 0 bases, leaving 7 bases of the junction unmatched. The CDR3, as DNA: TGTGCCAGTAGTATAGATACGGGACTAGCGACCCACAATGAGCAGTTCTTC. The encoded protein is CASSIDTGLATHNEQFF. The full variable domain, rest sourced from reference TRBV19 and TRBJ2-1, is DGGITQSPKYLFRKEGQNVTLSCEQNLNHDAMYWYRQDPGQGLRLIYYSQIVNDFQKGDIAEGYSVSREKKESFPLTVTSAQKNPTAFYLCASSIDTGLATHNEQFFGPGTRLTVL.

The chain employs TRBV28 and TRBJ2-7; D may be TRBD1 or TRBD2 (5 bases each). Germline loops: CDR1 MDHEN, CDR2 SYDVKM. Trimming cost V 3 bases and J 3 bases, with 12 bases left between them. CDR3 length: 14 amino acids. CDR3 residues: CASSFGAGFYEQYF. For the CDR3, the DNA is TGTGCCAGCAGTTTCGGGGCAGGGTTCTACGAGCAGTACTTC.

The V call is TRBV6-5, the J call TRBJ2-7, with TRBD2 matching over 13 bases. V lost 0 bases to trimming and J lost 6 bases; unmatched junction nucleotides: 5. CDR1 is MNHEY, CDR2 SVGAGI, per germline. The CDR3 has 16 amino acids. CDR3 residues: CASSYSRRLAGGEQYF. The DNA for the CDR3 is TGTGCCAGCAGTTACTCTAGACGACTAGCGGGAGGCGAGCAGTACTTC.

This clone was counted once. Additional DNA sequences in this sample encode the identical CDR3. As DNA, the CDR3 is TGCGCCAGCAGCGTGACGGGGCAGCCAAGCACAGATACGCAGTATTTT. Protein product: CASSVTGQPSTDTQYF. The chain combines TRBV5-1 with TRBJ2-3; D tentatively reads TRBD1 or TRBD2 (5 bases each). V lost 4 bases, J lost 0 bases, and 15 bases lay in between. The CDR3 has 16 residues. Germline-derived CDR1 and CDR2 are SGHRS and YFSETQ. Full variable domain (missing parts from reference TRBV5-1 and TRBJ2-3): KAGVTQTPRYLIKTRGQQVTLSCSPISGHRSVSWYQQTPGQGLQFLFEYFSETQRNKGNFPGRFSGRQFSNSRSEMNVSTLELGDSALYLCASSVTGQPSTDTQYFGPGTRLTVL.

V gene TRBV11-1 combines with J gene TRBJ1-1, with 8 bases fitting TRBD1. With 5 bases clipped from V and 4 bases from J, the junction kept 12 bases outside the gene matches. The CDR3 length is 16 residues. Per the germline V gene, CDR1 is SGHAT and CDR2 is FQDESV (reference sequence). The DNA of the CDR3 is TGTGCCAGCAGCCTTGGACAGGGACGAGGTGGCACTGAAGCTTTCTTT. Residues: CASSLGQGRGGTEAFF.

The CDR3: CASSTPGQGGTDTQYF. In DNA, the CDR3 is TGTGCCAGCAGCACCCCCGGACAGGGGGGCACAGATACGCAGTATTTT. The chain carries TRBV7-2 and TRBJ2-3; 10 bases agree with TRBD1. V lost 5 bases, J lost 1 base, and 6 bases stayed unmatched. The germline V gene encodes CDR1 SGHTA and CDR2 FQGNSA. This CDR3 is built from 16 residues.

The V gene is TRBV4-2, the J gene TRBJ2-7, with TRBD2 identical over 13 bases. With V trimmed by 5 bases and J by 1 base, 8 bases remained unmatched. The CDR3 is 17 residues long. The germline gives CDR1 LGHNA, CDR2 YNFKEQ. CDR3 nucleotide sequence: TGTGCCAGCAGCTTAAGCCGGACTAGCGGGAGATCCTACGAGCAGTACTTC. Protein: CASSLSRTSGRSYEQYF.

CDR3: CASSEPGQGTDTQYF. CDR3 coding DNA: TGTGCCAGCAGTGAACCGGGACAGGGGACAGATACGCAGTATTTT. V gene TRBV6-1 combines with J gene TRBJ2-3; TRBD1 matches at 10 bases. Per germline, CDR1 MNHNS and CDR2 SASEGT. The CDR3 sequence is 15 residues long. With 2 bases clipped from V and 3 bases from J, the junction kept 2 bases outside the gene matches.

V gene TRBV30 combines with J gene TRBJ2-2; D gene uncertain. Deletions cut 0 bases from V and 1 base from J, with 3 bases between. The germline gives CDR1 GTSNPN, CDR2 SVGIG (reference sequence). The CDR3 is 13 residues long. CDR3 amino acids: CAWSVQNTGELFF. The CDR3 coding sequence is TGTGCCTGGAGTGTACAGAACACCGGGGAGCTGTTTTTT. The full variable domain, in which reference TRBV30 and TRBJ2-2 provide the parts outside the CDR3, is SQTIHQWPATLVQPVGSPLSLECTVEGTSNPNLYWYRQAAGRGLQLLFYSVGIGQISSEVPQNLSASRPQDRQFILSSKKLLLSDSGFYLCAWSVQNTGELFFGEGSRLTVL.

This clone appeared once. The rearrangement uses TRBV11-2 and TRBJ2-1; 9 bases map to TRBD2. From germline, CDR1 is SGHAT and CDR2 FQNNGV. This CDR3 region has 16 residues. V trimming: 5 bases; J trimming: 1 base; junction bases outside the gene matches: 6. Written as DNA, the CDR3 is TGTGCCAGCAGCAAAAACGGACTAGCGTCCTACAATGAGCAGTTCTTC. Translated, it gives CASSKNGLASYNEQFF.